This T cell receptor (beta chain) stems from a study of blood T cell repertoires in COVID-19. At the level of the study: T cells, B-cell-depleted T cells, or PBMCs supplied cDNA or gDNA.

Recruited during active infection, patients (from Seattle) were subsequently followed longitudinally. Per the original data handling: Estimated nucleated cell counts came from reference gene primer amplification. Assay used: immunoSEQ multiplex PCR; TCRdb lists only in-frame clones, some missing. V, J and clone size derive from that table, while D and trimming were established from the DNA sequence. The top ten hold about 1.6% of the sample, which has roughly 410,000 clones, 89% seen once. Per the germline V gene, CDR1 is SGHTA and CDR2 is FQGNSA. CDR3 length equals 15 residues. Trimming took off 5 bases at V and 6 bases at J, with 18 bases between the two ends.

Specimen: peripheral blood. The source of this sequence is a woman aged 40 to 50 with COVID-19, enrolled during active disease. The chain combines TRBV7-2 with TRBJ2-3, with TRBD1 as a possible D gene (6 bases). In DNA, the CDR3 is TGTGCCAGCAGCCCCCAGGACAGACAAGGGGATACGCAGTATTTT. Translating gives CASSPQDRQGDTQYF.